One and the same sample provided the 25 T cell receptor beta chains below, sequenced in a study of cytomegalovirus exposure and HLA in healthy donors. Amplification used 60 Vbeta primers and 13 Jbeta primers. Only in-frame clones appear in the TCRdb table, and some are missing; sequencing was by immunoSEQ multiplex PCR. The sample holds over 150,000 clones; more than 80% are singletons and the top ten take around 14%. Specimen: PBMCs. Receptors originate from a woman in her forties or fifties in good health and CMV-seronegative.

The rearrangement joins TRBV7-2 to TRBJ2-1; TRBD2 matches at 8 bases. Germline lookup yields CDR1 SGHTA and CDR2 FQGNSA. The CDR3 is made up of 14 amino acids. The trim removed 1 base at V and 15 bases at J, leaving 11 bases unmatched. The CDR3 bases are TGTGCCAGCAGCTTAGGGGCTTGGCGGGGGGCCTTGTTCTTC. Amino acid sequence: CASSLGAWRGALFF.

This clone appeared once. The V and J genes are TRBV5-1 and TRBJ2-1; the D gene is possibly TRBD2 (7 bases). CDR1 SGHRS and CDR2 YFSETQ come from the germline V gene. This CDR3 is 16 amino acids long. V dropped 0 bases and J dropped 4 bases, with 14 bases sitting between them. The CDR3 region is CASSLVGGAPYNEQFF. DNA of the CDR3: TGCGCCAGCAGCTTGGTTGGGGGGGCTCCTTACAATGAGCAGTTCTTC.

This chain links TRBV6-5 with TRBJ1-2; 7 nucleotides agree with TRBD1. The CDR3 runs to 15 residues. The V segment lost 2 bases and the J segment 7 bases; nucleotides outside the gene matches: 10. Germline V gene data show CDR1 as MNHEY and CDR2 as SVGAGI. DNA of the CDR3: TGTGCCAGCAGTTACACCAAGACAGGGTATGGTGGCTACACCTTC. This sequence encodes CASSYTKTGYGGYTF.

The chain joins TRBV29-1 to TRBJ2-7; D is possibly TRBD1 (6 bases). This CDR3 is 11 amino acids long. Trimming removed 5 bases from V and 6 bases from J, with 11 bases in between. Germline V lookup: CDR1 SQVTM, CDR2 ANQGSEA. The CDR3 region has the DNA TGCAGCGTTATATTGACAGGCGAGCAGTACTTC. Translation gives CSVILTGEQYF.

V is TRBV5-4 and J is TRBJ2-4, with 7 bases matching TRBD1. The CDR3 is 13 amino acids. V shed 4 bases and J 4 bases; nucleotides not matched to a gene: 2. Germline CDR1 and CDR2: SGHNT and YYREEE (reference sequence). The DNA for the CDR3 is TGTGCCAGCAGCGGGACAGATAAAAACATTCAGTACTTC. Translated: CASSGTDKNIQYF.

This clone was recorded a few times. The gene calls are TRBV2 and TRBJ2-5; a possible D gene is TRBD1 (6 bases). Germline CDR1 and CDR2: SNHLY and FYNNEI. Between the trimmed V and J ends, which lost 1 base and 4 bases, there was a span of 10 bases. The CDR3 has 14 amino acids. The CDR3 DNA follows: TGTGCCAGCAGTGAAGATCAGGGGCGAGAGACCCAGTACTTC. This translates into CASSEDQGRETQYF.

The V and J genes are TRBV21-1 and TRBJ1-3; the tabulated D call, TRBD1, remains unverified against the DNA. TRBV21-1 corresponds to a pseudogene. The CDR3 totals 12 residues. Here the CDR3 DNA reads TGTGCCAGCATGAGGGGGGGAAACACCATATATTTT. It is translated as CASMRGGNTIYF.

The genes are TRBV15 and TRBJ2-1; tentatively, D is TRBD2 (5 bases). The CDR3 is 15 amino acids. Looked up from germline, CDR1 is LNHNV and CDR2 is YYDKDF (reference sequence). The germline V and J ends were trimmed by 0 bases and 4 bases, with 10 bases remaining between them. Here the CDR3 reads CATSRDRGTYNEQFF. As DNA, the CDR3 is TGTGCCACCAGCAGAGATCGGGGAACGTACAATGAGCAGTTCTTC.

The chain has TRBV7-2 and TRBJ2-1; D remains ambiguous. Trimming took off 1 base at V and 3 bases at J, with 13 bases between the two ends. CDR1 is SGHTA, CDR2 FQGNSA, per germline. The CDR3 consists of 16 residues. CDR3 nucleotides: TGTGCCAGCAGCTTAGGCCCCGCTAGTCTCTACAATGAGCAGTTCTTC. Amino acids: CASSLGPASLYNEQFF. The variable domain in full, with the rest retrieved from reference TRBV7-2 and TRBJ2-1, is GAGVSQSPSNKVTEKGKDVELRCDPISGHTALYWYRQSLGQGLEFLIYFQGNSAPDKSGLPSDRFSAERTGGSVSTLTIQRTQQEDSAVYLCASSLGPASLYNEQFFGPGTRLTVL.

The V gene is TRBV6-1, the J gene TRBJ2-7; 9 nucleotides match TRBD1. Unmatched junction bases numbered 5, after V lost 4 bases and J lost 1 base. There are 15 residues in the CDR3. Per the germline V gene, CDR1 is MNHNS and CDR2 is SASEGT. This CDR3 is CASSAQGAISYEQYF. The CDR3 region has the DNA TGTGCCAGCAGTGCACAGGGGGCGATATCCTACGAGCAGTACTTC.

This chain joins TRBV19 and TRBJ1-5, with a weak D call TRBD1 (5 bases). CDR3 length: 12 residues. Germline V lookup: CDR1 LNHDA, CDR2 SQIVND (reference sequence). The germline V and J ends were trimmed by 10 bases and 5 bases, with 12 bases remaining between them. The CDR3 spells CATASGDQPQHF. CDR3 DNA sequence: TGTGCCACTGCTTCGGGGGATCAGCCCCAGCATTTT.

This chain uses TRBV27 with TRBJ2-3; 11 positions agree with TRBD2. The CDR3 covers 17 residues. CDR1 and CDR2 from the germline V gene are MNHEY and SMNVEV (reference sequence). V shed 0 bases, J shed 4 bases, and the junction held 6 bases outside the gene matches. The chain's CDR3 is CASSLSTSGNQADTQYF. In nucleotides, the CDR3 is TGTGCCAGCAGTTTATCGACTAGCGGGAATCAAGCAGATACGCAGTATTTT.

The V and J genes are TRBV10-3 and TRBJ1-1, with 9 bases aligning to TRBD1. This CDR3 has 13 residues. Trimming removed 3 bases from V and 13 bases from J; junction bases left unmatched: 9. In germline, CDR1 is ENHRY, CDR2 SYGVKD. CDR3 bases: TGTGCCATCAGTGAAGAGGGACAGGGTAGAGGTTTCTTT. Translating it yields CAISEEGQGRGFF.

A remark on this clone: Other DNA sequences in this sample translate to the same CDR3. The V and J genes are TRBV7-8 and TRBJ2-7; 9 bases are a match to TRBD1. V was pared by 6 bases and J by 1 base, with 4 bases of the junction left unmatched. Germline CDR1 SGHVS, CDR2 FQNEAQ. The CDR3 contains 14 residues. The CDR3 nucleotides are TGTGCCAGCAGTTCGACAGGGGGTTCCTACGAGCAGTACTTC. Translating it yields CASSSTGGSYEQYF.

This chain links TRBV7-9 with TRBJ2-1; D may be TRBD2 (6 bases). The CDR3 is 14 amino acids. V shed 4 bases and J shed 14 bases, with 21 bases lying between them. Per the germline V gene, CDR1 is SEHNR and CDR2 is FQNEAQ (reference sequence). CDR3 bases: TGTGCCAGCAGCTCTCTGGCGGGGTCCGGGTGGGAGTTCTTC. It is translated as CASSSLAGSGWEFF.

The V call is TRBV27, the J call TRBJ2-1, with TRBD2 matching 12 bases. The CDR3 contains 15 residues. Germline V gene lookup returns CDR1 MNHEY and CDR2 SMNVEV (reference sequence). The V segment lost 5 bases and the J segment 3 bases; nucleotides outside the gene matches: 2. CDR3 in amino acids: CASSPGLAGYNEQFF. DNA for the CDR3: TGTGCCAGCAGTCCGGGACTAGCGGGCTACAATGAGCAGTTCTTC.

The gene calls are TRBV6-1 and TRBJ1-6; tentative D call: TRBD1 (6 bases). Germline-derived CDR1 and CDR2 are MNHNS and SASEGT. The germline V and J ends were trimmed by 4 bases and 4 bases, with 23 bases remaining between them. The CDR3 loop spans 19 amino acids. CDR3 bases: TGTGCCAGCAGTGGGACAGAACTCCTTAGGGGGTTATATAATTCACCCCTCCACTTT. This gives the protein CASSGTELLRGLYNSPLHF.

This chain links TRBV9 with TRBJ2-1; tentatively, D is TRBD2 (7 bases). V was trimmed by 4 bases and J by 2 bases, leaving 19 bases between them. The CDR3 is 17 residues long. CDR1 is SGDLS, CDR2 YYNGEE, per germline. This CDR3 is CASSPSGAAGAYNEQFF. CDR3 DNA sequence: TGTGCCAGCAGCCCCTCAGGGGCCGCGGGAGCCTACAATGAGCAGTTCTTC.

This chain joins TRBV5-1 and TRBJ2-3, with 7 bases that match TRBD1. V was clipped by 2 bases and J by 5 bases; unmatched bases: 8. CDR1 and CDR2 from the germline V gene are SGHRS and YFSETQ. The CDR3 spans 15 residues. The CDR3 DNA reads as TGCGCCAGCAGCTTCAGCACAGGGGAGATAGATACGCAGTATTTT. Protein product: CASSFSTGEIDTQYF.

The chain has TRBV6-1 and TRBJ2-3, with 8 bases that match TRBD2. V lost 1 base and J lost 1; bases outside the gene matches: 1. Per germline, CDR1 MNHNS and CDR2 SASEGT. This CDR3 is built from 15 residues. The CDR3 nucleotides read TGTGCCAGCAGTGAAGGAGCGGGGGGCACAGATACGCAGTATTTT. Protein: CASSEGAGGTDTQYF.

The V and J genes are TRBV7-9 and TRBJ2-7; D perhaps matches TRBD1 (6 bases). Trimming removed 5 bases at V and 2 bases at J, with 19 bases between. Per germline, CDR1 SEHNR and CDR2 FQNEAQ (reference sequence). The CDR3 is 16 amino acids. CDR3 sequence reads: CASSGSNAGDPYEQYF. In nucleotides, the CDR3 is TGTGCCAGCAGCGGCTCAAACGCAGGGGATCCCTACGAGCAGTACTTC.

The chain couples TRBV11-2 to TRBJ2-1; 9 bases align to TRBD2. Germline V gives CDR1 SGHAT, CDR2 FQNNGV. The ends lost 1 base at V and 8 bases at J; junction bases unmatched: 3. This CDR3 comprises 14 residues. The CDR3 loop reads CASSLGGTSHEQFF. CDR3 nucleotide sequence: TGTGCCAGCAGCTTAGGGGGGACTAGCCATGAGCAGTTCTTC.

The V and J genes are TRBV10-3 and TRBJ2-7, with 7 nucleotides matching TRBD1. The V gene's germline CDR1 is ENHRY and CDR2 SYGVKD. Trimming removed 5 bases from V and 5 bases from J; junction bases left unmatched: 12. This CDR3 is built from 15 residues. In DNA form, the CDR3 reads TGTGCCATCAGTAAAATCGGGACAGCTGAGCACGAGCAGTACTTC. As protein: CAISKIGTAEHEQYF.

The chain joins TRBV11-2 to TRBJ2-1; D is perhaps TRBD2 (6 bases). The germline gives CDR1 SGHAT, CDR2 FQNNGV. V shed 5 bases and J shed 4 bases, with 12 bases lying between them. The CDR3 extends over 14 amino acids. The CDR3 region is CASSTGLAYNEQFF. The CDR3 nucleotides are TGTGCCAGCAGCACGGGACTGGCTTACAATGAGCAGTTCTTC.

The chain joins TRBV19 to TRBJ2-3; 13 positions match TRBD2. After removal of 2 bases from V and 4 bases from J, the junction contained 0 bases not matched to a gene. CDR1 and CDR2 from the germline V gene are LNHDA and SQIVND (reference sequence). The CDR3 covers 15 residues. CDR3 nucleotides: TGTGCCAGTAGTATAACTAGCGGGGGGGCAGATACGCAGTATTTT. It codes for CASSITSGGADTQYF.